These 31 T cell receptor beta chains were all obtained from the same sample, sequenced in a study of blood T cell repertoires in COVID-19. The assay was immunoSEQ multiplex PCR, and TCRdb's table has in-frame clones only and misses some. Of approximately 130,000 clones listed, approximately 89% are singletons. The sequenced sample was peripheral blood. The source of these receptors is a human donor in a cohort sampled during active COVID-19.

The rearrangement links TRBV5-4 to TRBJ2-6; the match to TRBD1 covers 7 bases. Germline V gene lookup returns CDR1 SGHNT and CDR2 YYREEE (reference sequence). V dropped 4 bases and J dropped 2; count of bases not matched to a gene: 3. The CDR3 contains 15 residues. CDR3 DNA: TGTGCCAGCAGCACAGGGACAGCTGGGGCCAACGTCCTGACTTTC. Its protein product is CASSTGTAGANVLTF.

This clone was detected a few times. The chain combines TRBV29-1 with TRBJ1-2; D unclear. Per germline, CDR1 SQVTM and CDR2 ANQGSEA. Between the trimmed V and J ends, which lost 7 bases and 4 bases, there was a span of 13 bases. The CDR3 covers 12 residues. The CDR3 sequence: CSARVGGYGYTF. CDR3 sequence (DNA): TGCAGCGCCCGGGTTGGTGGCTATGGCTACACCTTC.

The chain carries TRBV5-1 and TRBJ2-2; a weak D match, TRBD2 (6 bases). The V and J ends lost 5 bases and 5 bases respectively, with 19 bases between them. The germline CDR1 and CDR2 sequences are SGHRS and YFSETQ. CDR3 length: 16 residues. CDR3 in DNA: TGCGCCAGCAGACCGGGCGGTCGGGGAGGTACCGGGGAGCTGTTTTTT. Translating it yields CASRPGGRGGTGELFF.

The chain has TRBV7-3 and TRBJ2-2; 8 bases line up with TRBD1. Germline-derived CDR1 and CDR2 are SGHTA and FQGTGA. Trimming took 5 bases from V and 4 from J; bases not matched to a gene: 9. This CDR3 comprises 16 residues. CDR3 in amino acids: CASSLRTGTSTGELFF. CDR3 sequence (DNA): TGTGCCAGCAGCCTCCGGACAGGGACGAGCACCGGGGAGCTGTTTTTT.

V is TRBV5-6 and J is TRBJ1-1; unclear D gene. Trimming pared 7 bases from V and 4 bases from J, leaving 14 bases between. This CDR3 region has 13 residues. Germline V gene lookup returns CDR1 SGHDT and CDR2 YYEEEE. This chain's CDR3 is CASSKRGGTEAFF. In DNA form, the CDR3 reads TGTGCCAGCTCGAAACGGGGTGGCACTGAAGCTTTCTTT.

The rearrangement uses TRBV7-2 and TRBJ1-2, with 7 bases lining up with TRBD1. The ends lost 4 bases at V and 8 bases at J; junction bases unmatched: 7. Germline CDR1 reads SGHTA; CDR2 reads FQGNSA. The CDR3 covers 13 residues. CDR3 sequence reads: CASSSRQGRGYTF. In nucleotides, the CDR3 is TGTGCCAGCAGCTCTCGACAGGGACGGGGCTACACCTTC.

The chain joins TRBV7-2 to TRBJ1-5; D ambiguous. V lost 1 base to trimming and J lost 9 bases, with 10 bases between them. The CDR3 sequence is 13 residues long. Germline-derived CDR1 and CDR2 are SGHTA and FQGNSA. CDR3: CASSLGTEWPQHF. DNA of the CDR3: TGTGCCAGCAGCTTAGGAACAGAGTGGCCCCAGCATTTT.

The chain recombines TRBV30 with TRBJ1-2; TRBD1 is a possible D gene (6 bases). V was shortened by 4 bases and J by 1 base, with 10 bases between the two germline ends. CDR1 and CDR2 from the germline V gene are GTSNPN and SVGIG (reference sequence). The CDR3 contains 13 residues. The CDR3 bases are TGTGCCTGGACCCCAGGGGTTAACTATGGCTACACCTTC. As protein: CAWTPGVNYGYTF.

The J gene is TRBJ2-7, the V gene TRBV18, with D perhaps TRBD2 (6 bases). The V end was cut by 0 bases, the J end by 3 bases, with 9 bases between. This CDR3 spans 14 amino acids. The germline V gene has CDR1 KGHSH and CDR2 LQKENI. CDR3 nucleotide sequence: TGTGCCAGCTCACCACCGGGAGGACACTACGAGCAGTACTTC. It specifies CASSPPGGHYEQYF. Using reference TRBV18 and TRBJ2-7 for the parts outside the CDR3, the full variable domain is NAGVMQNPRHLVRRRGQEARLRCSPMKGHSHVYWYRQLPEEGLKFMVYLQKENIIDESGMPKERFSAEFPKEGPSILRIQQVVRGDSAAYFCASSPPGGHYEQYFGPGTRLTVT.

This rearrangement joins TRBV30 to TRBJ2-2, with TRBD1 matching over 7 bases. The CDR3 contains 15 residues. Trimming at V came to 3 bases and at J to 2 bases, leaving 6 bases not matched to a gene. CDR1 and CDR2 (germline): GTSNPN, SVGIG (reference sequence). In nucleotides, the CDR3 is TGTGCCTGGAGCCGCCGGGACAGCAACACCGGGGAGCTGTTTTTT. It translates to CAWSRRDSNTGELFF.

The rearrangement joins TRBV7-8 to TRBJ1-1; D is uncertain. The CDR3 length is 15 residues. Germline CDR1 and CDR2: SGHVS and FQNEAQ. V was clipped by 5 bases and J by 3 bases, with 16 bases between them. For the CDR3, the DNA is TGTGCCAGCAGCGCGAACGGGGATATGGACACTGAAGCTTTCTTT. The encoded protein is CASSANGDMDTEAFF.

This clone was picked up one time. The chain has TRBV19 and TRBJ1-6; a weak D match, TRBD1 (6 bases). Trimming pared 5 bases from V and 0 bases from J, leaving 17 bases between. Per the germline V gene, CDR1 is LNHDA and CDR2 is SQIVND (reference sequence). The CDR3 length is 18 residues. The CDR3 DNA sequence: TGTGCCAGTAGTCCCGGGGGGGGCCAGAGCTCCTATAATTCACCCCTCCACTTT. Protein product: CASSPGGGQSSYNSPLHF.

V usage is TRBV27 and J usage is TRBJ2-6, with 7 bases identical to TRBD1. The CDR3 totals 18 residues. Germline V lookup: CDR1 MNHEY, CDR2 SMNVEV (reference sequence). J was trimmed by 0 bases and V by 2 bases; bases with no gene match: 7. The DNA for the CDR3 is TGTGCCAGCAGTTTAGGGTGGGACAGATTCTCTGGGGCCAACGTCCTGACTTTC. This sequence encodes CASSLGWDRFSGANVLTF.

The rearrangement links TRBV11-3 to TRBJ1-1; D perhaps matches TRBD1 (6 bases). The CDR3 has 15 residues. Deletions cut 3 bases from V and 0 bases from J, with 11 bases between. Germline loops: CDR1 SGHNT, CDR2 YENEEA. The CDR3 DNA reads TGTGCCAGCAGCTTCAGGGGTACCATGAACACTGAAGCTTTCTTT. It codes for CASSFRGTMNTEAFF.

V gene TRBV7-9 combines with J gene TRBJ2-1; no clear D. The CDR3 is 13 residues long. Germline V gene sequence: CDR1 SEHNR, CDR2 FQNEAQ (reference sequence). V lost 3 bases and J 5 bases, leaving 8 bases between the germline ends. The CDR3 nucleotides are TGTGCCAGCAGCTTCGACTGGAACAATGAGCAGTTCTTC. Its translation is CASSFDWNNEQFF.

This clone was picked up a small number of times. DNA of the CDR3: TGTGCCAGCAGCCCCGGACTGAGAGAGGAGCCCCAGCATTTT. It yields the protein CASSPGLREEPQHF. The rearrangement joins TRBV7-2 to TRBJ1-5; D is uncertain. The CDR3 sequence is 14 residues long. The ends were cut back, 5 bases at V and 8 bases at J, with 16 bases in the middle. CDR1 and CDR2 (germline): SGHTA, FQGNSA.

This clone was seen just once. The chain links TRBV6-5 to TRBJ1-2, with 10 bases lining up with TRBD1. Germline lookup yields CDR1 MNHEY and CDR2 SVGAGI. Trimming at V came to 6 bases and at J to 4 bases, leaving 8 bases not matched to a gene. This CDR3 has 15 residues. CDR3 region: CASRSRTGGTYGYTF. The CDR3 nucleotides are TGTGCCAGCAGAAGTAGGACAGGGGGAACCTATGGCTACACCTTC.

The chain has TRBV2 and TRBJ2-2; a weak D match, TRBD2 (7 bases). The germline V gene has CDR1 SNHLY and CDR2 FYNNEI. The CDR3 sequence is 15 residues long. V lost 7 bases, J lost 5 bases, and 17 bases lay in between. The CDR3 is CASKGTEGGTGELFF. DNA for the CDR3: TGTGCCAGCAAAGGGACTGAGGGGGGGACCGGGGAGCTGTTTTTT.

This rearrangement joins TRBV11-3 to TRBJ2-3, with 8 bases fitting TRBD2. The CDR3 length is 16 residues. The V segment lost 5 bases and the J segment 5 bases; nucleotides outside the gene matches: 12. Germline CDR1 SGHNT, CDR2 YENEEA. CDR3 loop: CASSIGGAGAGDTQYF. CDR3 DNA: TGTGCCAGCAGCATCGGGGGAGCGGGAGCCGGAGATACGCAGTATTTT.

The V and J genes are TRBV28 and TRBJ1-6, with D maybe TRBD1 (5 bases). V gave up 3 bases and J gave up 9 bases, with 9 bases separating them. In germline, CDR1 is MDHEN, CDR2 SYDVKM. The CDR3 is 13 amino acids. In DNA, the CDR3 is TGTGCCAGCAGTTTCCGCGGGGGTTCACCCCTCCACTTT. As protein: CASSFRGGSPLHF.

J is TRBJ1-2 and V is TRBV3-1 (or the pseudogene TRBV3-2); 7 bases line up with TRBD1. The CDR3 runs 16 residues. V lost 4 bases, J lost 7 bases, and 15 bases stayed unmatched. Germline CDR1 reads LGHDT; CDR2 reads YNNKEL (reference sequence). CDR3 sequence: CASSPSPGQWYCGYTF. The DNA for the CDR3 is TGTGCCAGCAGCCCCTCTCCGGGACAGTGGTATTGTGGCTACACCTTC.

The chain is built from TRBV6-5 and TRBJ1-1; unclear D gene. Germline V gene data show CDR1 as MNHEY and CDR2 as SVGAGI. CDR3 length equals 13 residues. V was shortened by 6 bases and J by 2 bases, with 10 bases between the two germline ends. CDR3 in DNA: TGTGCCAGCAGACTCACAGACAACACTGAAGCTTTCTTT. Its protein product is CASRLTDNTEAFF.

This clone was picked up a small number of times. The genes are TRBV7-2 and TRBJ1-4; D may be TRBD1 (6 bases). Germline-derived CDR1 and CDR2 are SGHTA and FQGNSA. This CDR3 contains 15 residues. V was trimmed by 1 base and J by 8 bases, leaving 14 bases between them. The DNA of the CDR3 is TGTGCCAGCAGCTTAGATTGGACCGGGACAGAAAAACTGTTTTTT. Translating gives CASSLDWTGTEKLFF.

This clone was seen once. The J gene is TRBJ1-1, the V gene TRBV11-2; the match to TRBD1 covers 7 bases. Germline-derived CDR1 and CDR2 are SGHAT and FQNNGV. Trimming removed 6 bases from V and 1 base from J; junction bases left unmatched: 5. The CDR3 extends over 14 amino acids. The CDR3 sequence is CASRHGTENTEAFF. The CDR3 region has the DNA TGTGCCAGCAGACACGGGACAGAGAACACTGAAGCTTTCTTT.

The chain joins TRBV12-3 or TRBV12-4 to TRBJ1-1; 8 nucleotides line up with TRBD1. V trimming: 3 bases; J trimming: 4 bases; junction bases outside the gene matches: 1. The CDR3 totals 13 residues. CDR3 nucleotide sequence: TGTGCCAGCAGTTTGACAGGGGCCACTGAAGCTTTCTTT. It encodes CASSLTGATEAFF.

This chain uses TRBV11-2 with TRBJ2-5; D possibly corresponds to TRBD1 (5 bases). The germline CDR1 and CDR2 sequences are SGHAT and FQNNGV. The ends were cut back, 4 bases at V and 1 base at J, with 10 bases in the middle. The CDR3 is 14 residues long. CDR3 sequence reads: CASSSTGRQETQYF. Here the CDR3 DNA reads TGTGCCAGCAGCTCCACAGGTCGCCAAGAGACCCAGTACTTC. Combining the CDR3 with reference TRBV11-2 and TRBJ2-5 gives the whole variable domain EAGVAQSPRYKIIEKRQSVAFWCNPISGHATLYWYQQILGQGPKLLIQFQNNGVVDDSQLPKDRFSAERLKGVDSTLKIQPAKLEDSAVYLCASSSTGRQETQYFGPGTRLLVL.

V and J are TRBV3-1 (or the pseudogene TRBV3-2) and TRBJ1-2; D is possibly TRBD1 (6 bases). The CDR3 extends over 16 amino acids. From germline, CDR1 is LGHDT and CDR2 YNNKEL (reference sequence). V was cut by 4 bases and J by 0 bases, with 15 bases left in between. DNA for the CDR3: TGTGCCAGCAGCCCCCCAGCATACAGGGCTAACTATGGCTACACCTTC. The encoded protein is CASSPPAYRANYGYTF.

Comments on this clone: Other DNA sequences in this specimen translate into the identical CDR3. The chain uses TRBV5-1 and TRBJ2-3; TRBD2 agrees at 9 bases. V shed 4 bases, J shed 0 bases, and the junction held 6 bases outside the gene matches. The germline CDR1 and CDR2 sequences are SGHRS and YFSETQ. The CDR3 has 16 residues. The CDR3 coding sequence is TGCGCCAGCAGCCCTGGACTAGCGCCGAGCACAGATACGCAGTATTTT. As protein: CASSPGLAPSTDTQYF. The whole variable domain, filled in from reference TRBV5-1 and TRBJ2-3, reads KAGVTQTPRYLIKTRGQQVTLSCSPISGHRSVSWYQQTPGQGLQFLFEYFSETQRNKGNFPGRFSGRQFSNSRSEMNVSTLELGDSALYLCASSPGLAPSTDTQYFGPGTRLTVL.

J is TRBJ1-6 and V is TRBV6-5; TRBD1 is a possible D gene (6 bases). V lost 4 bases to trimming and J lost 9 bases, with 16 bases between them. Germline values: CDR1 MNHEY, CDR2 SVGAGI. The CDR3 totals 15 residues. The CDR3 loop is CASSFGQHLVSPLHF. Here the CDR3 DNA reads TGTGCCAGCAGTTTCGGACAGCACTTAGTTTCACCCCTCCACTTT.

The rearrangement joins TRBV4-1 to TRBJ2-1, with TRBD2 matching over 10 bases. This CDR3 contains 19 residues. Germline CDR1 and CDR2: MGHRA and YSYEKL. The trim removed 0 bases at V and 1 base at J, leaving 9 bases unmatched. The CDR3 coding sequence is TGCGCCAGCAGCCAAGATTTGCTAGCGGGAGTTTGGTCCTACAATGAGCAGTTCTTC. This gives the protein CASSQDLLAGVWSYNEQFF.

The rearrangement joins TRBV5-1 to TRBJ2-2; D gene unclear. The CDR3 covers 17 residues. The ends were cut back, 0 bases at V and 2 bases at J, with 14 bases in the middle. CDR1 is SGHRS and CDR2 is YFSETQ in the germline V gene. The CDR3: CASSLESRSRNTGELFF. DNA for the CDR3: TGCGCCAGCAGCTTGGAGTCCAGGTCCCGAAACACCGGGGAGCTGTTTTTT.